Listed here is a single TCR beta chain. Reverse transcription of about 0.5 to 1 ug RNA was carried out with random hexamers. The method of amplification for TCR beta CDR3 was immunoSEQ multiplex PCR, covering 54 Vbeta and 13 Jbeta. TCRdb analysed the immunoSEQ multiplex PCR reads with MiXCR anew, one entry per CDR3 protein. The sample records some 190,000 distinct CDR3 sequences, approximately 94% being singletons. V was pared by 4 bases and J by 6 bases, with 15 bases between. The CDR3 runs to 15 residues. This sample was included in a study of CD8 T cells in Susac syndrome. The study sequenced TCR beta in blood CD8+ and CD4+ T cells. While CD8+ and CD4+ T cells were isolated negatively, TEMRA cells were enriched by FACS.

The chain is built from TRBV12-3 or TRBV12-4 and TRBJ2-2; perhaps TRBD1 as D (6 bases). The TCR originated in a human donor in good health. Sequenced: CD4+ T cells from PBMCs. The CDR3 nucleotides are TGTGCCAGCAGTTCTTGGGCAGGGGTACCCGGGGAGCTGTTTTTT. It specifies CASSSWAGVPGELFF.